What follows are 20 T cell receptor beta chains derived from one specimen sequenced in a study of radiotherapy plus CTLA-4 blockade in lung cancer. Only in-frame clones appear in the TCRdb table, and some are missing; sequencing was by immunoSEQ multiplex PCR. The data show about 97,000 clones, about 70% seen once. The sequencing used peripheral blood, collected from a patient treated with radiotherapy plus ipilimumab. The source of these receptors is a human donor with non-small cell lung cancer who had a partial response to radiotherapy plus ipilimumab. Some clones in this sample may be carry-over from other donors' samples.

V usage is TRBV7-8 and J usage is TRBJ2-7, with 9 bases identical to TRBD1. Trimming removed 6 bases from V and 3 bases from J; junction bases left unmatched: 12. Germline-derived CDR1 and CDR2 are SGHVS and FQNEAQ. The CDR3 is 16 residues long. The CDR3 is CASRATPGQGDYEQYF. CDR3 DNA sequence: TGTGCCAGCAGGGCGACCCCGGGACAGGGCGACTACGAGCAGTACTTC.

The chain is built from TRBV5-1 and TRBJ1-2; 9 bases agree with TRBD1. This CDR3 has 12 amino acids. Germline V lookup: CDR1 SGHRS, CDR2 YFSETQ. With V trimmed by 6 bases and J by 7 bases, 4 bases remained unmatched. CDR3 residues: CASTGTGFGYTF. The CDR3 region has the DNA TGCGCCAGCACCGGGACAGGGTTTGGCTACACCTTC. The entire variable domain, with the rest obtained from reference TRBV5-1 and TRBJ1-2, is as follows: KAGVTQTPRYLIKTRGQQVTLSCSPISGHRSVSWYQQTPGQGLQFLFEYFSETQRNKGNFPGRFSGRQFSNSRSEMNVSTLELGDSALYLCASTGTGFGYTFGSGTRLTVV.

The V and J genes are TRBV14 and TRBJ1-2, with 7 bases aligning to TRBD1. The V segment lost 5 bases and the J segment 6 bases; nucleotides outside the gene matches: 15. CDR1 and CDR2 (germline): SGHDN, FVKESK. This CDR3 spans 16 amino acids. The CDR3 DNA reads as TGTGCCAGCAGCAACTCGGGACAGTTTTTTTTTGATGGCTACACCTTC. Translated: CASSNSGQFFFDGYTF. Full variable domain (missing parts from reference TRBV14 and TRBJ1-2): EAGVTQFPSHSVIEKGQTVTLRCDPISGHDNLYWYRRVMGKEIKFLLHFVKESKQDESGMPNNRFLAERTGGTYSTLKVQPAELEDSGVYFCASSNSGQFFFDGYTFGSGTRLTVV.

This rearrangement joins TRBV7-2 to TRBJ2-3; 16 bases match TRBD2. Per the germline V gene, CDR1 is SGHTA and CDR2 is FQGNSA. J lost 6 bases, V lost 3 bases, and 9 bases had no gene match. The CDR3 spans 18 residues. CDR3 residues: CASSLGVGLAGGLDTQYF. CDR3 bases: TGTGCCAGCAGCTTGGGGGTGGGACTAGCGGGGGGGTTGGATACGCAGTATTTT.

The rearrangement uses TRBV28 and TRBJ1-5; D may be TRBD1 (6 bases). Germline CDR1 reads MDHEN; CDR2 reads SYDVKM. The CDR3 consists of 16 residues. The V end lost 6 bases, the J end lost 4 bases, and 19 bases lay between the germline ends. The CDR3 DNA sequence: TGTGCCAGCAGCGTCCTACAGGGTATGGCAAATCAGCCCCAGCATTTT. Residues: CASSVLQGMANQPQHF.

The chain has TRBV7-9 and TRBJ2-3, with TRBD1 matching 9 bases. The CDR3 spans 17 residues. V lost 5 bases and J lost 3; bases outside the gene matches: 12. Germline V CDR1 and CDR2: SEHNR, FQNEAQ (reference sequence). This chain's CDR3 is CASSNPPGTGRTDTQYF. CDR3 in DNA: TGTGCCAGCAGCAACCCGCCTGGGACAGGGAGGACAGATACGCAGTATTTT. Looking up the rest from reference TRBV7-9 and TRBJ2-3 gives the full variable domain: DTGVSQNPRHKITKRGQNVTFRCDPISEHNRLYWYRQTLGQGPEFLTYFQNEAQLEKSRLLSDRFSAERPKGSFSTLEIQRTEQGDSAMYLCASSNPPGTGRTDTQYFGPGTRLTVL.

V and J are TRBV7-2 and TRBJ2-5; possible D gene TRBD1, 5 bases. This CDR3 is 15 amino acids long. The V and J ends lost 6 bases and 0 bases respectively, with 14 bases between them. The germline CDR1 and CDR2 sequences are SGHTA and FQGNSA. CDR3 bases: TGTGCCAGCAGTTCGGACACCGGCTACCAAGAGACCCAGTACTTC. Residues: CASSSDTGYQETQYF.

The chain couples TRBV6-6 to TRBJ2-7, with 11 positions matching TRBD2. The germline V gene encodes CDR1 MNHNY and CDR2 SVGAGI (reference sequence). Trimming cost V 6 bases and J 4 bases; bases outside gene matches: 5. The CDR3 has 14 amino acids. The CDR3 DNA sequence: TGTGCCAGCAGACTGGGGACTAGCGGATACGAGCAGTACTTC. This sequence encodes CASRLGTSGYEQYF.

As for this clone: The same CDR3 arises from other DNA sequences in this sample as well. This chain links TRBV4-1 with TRBJ1-4, with 8 bases that match TRBD1. The J segment lost 2 bases and the V segment lost 2 bases, leaving 1 base of the junction unmatched. The CDR3 has 15 residues. The germline gives CDR1 MGHRA, CDR2 YSYEKL. CDR3 bases: TGCGCCAGCAGCCAACAGGGGGCGACTAATGAAAAACTGTTTTTT. Amino acid sequence: CASSQQGATNEKLFF.

This clone was counted once. V is TRBV7-2 and J is TRBJ1-2; D uncertain. The V and J ends lost 2 bases and 3 bases respectively, with 10 bases between them. Germline V gene lookup returns CDR1 SGHTA and CDR2 FQGNSA. The CDR3 covers 14 residues. The CDR3 coding sequence is TGTGCCAGCAGCTTATCCGGAGAGTACTATGGCTACACCTTC. Its protein is CASSLSGEYYGYTF.

V is TRBV18 and J is TRBJ2-5; 8 nucleotides align to TRBD1. The CDR3 has 15 amino acids. With V trimmed by 4 bases and J by 5 bases, 9 bases remained unmatched. Germline V gene data show CDR1 as KGHSH and CDR2 as LQKENI. The CDR3 bases are TGTGCCAGCTCACTTTGGACAGGGATGGATGAGACCCAGTACTTC. Its protein is CASSLWTGMDETQYF.

V and J are TRBV29-1 and TRBJ2-5; 10 bases line up with TRBD2. Germline values: CDR1 SQVTM, CDR2 ANQGSEA. The CDR3 is 16 amino acids. V shed 0 bases, J shed 2 bases, and the junction held 6 bases outside the gene matches. The CDR3 nucleotides are TGCAGCGTTGAAGATCTTAGCGGGGGGCTTCAAGAGACCCAGTACTTC. The encoded protein is CSVEDLSGGLQETQYF.

The chain links TRBV6-1 to TRBJ1-6, with D unclear. Deletions cut 7 bases from V and 0 bases from J, with 7 bases between. CDR1 MNHNS and CDR2 SASEGT come from the germline V gene. The CDR3 runs to 14 residues. The CDR3 DNA follows: TGTGCCAGCAAAATCAGCTCCTATAATTCACCCCTCCACTTT. Its protein is CASKISSYNSPLHF.

The rearrangement uses TRBV30 and TRBJ2-7; 9 nucleotides align to TRBD1. Trimming cost V 4 bases and J 4 bases; bases outside gene matches: 11. The CDR3 contains 15 residues. Germline V CDR1 and CDR2: GTSNPN, SVGIG (reference sequence). CDR3: CAWTSAGTGKYEQYF. In DNA, the CDR3 is TGTGCCTGGACCAGCGCCGGGACAGGGAAATACGAGCAGTACTTC. Looking up the rest from reference TRBV30 and TRBJ2-7 gives the full variable domain: SQTIHQWPATLVQPVGSPLSLECTVEGTSNPNLYWYRQAAGRGLQLLFYSVGIGQISSEVPQNLSASRPQDRQFILSSKKLLLSDSGFYLCAWTSAGTGKYEQYFGPGTRLTVT.

This rearrangement joins TRBV1 to TRBJ2-7; the listed D gene, TRBD2, was not tested against the DNA. TRBV1 is termed a pseudogene. The CDR3 runs 20 residues. CDR3 protein: CTSSQDWGVSGRHGAYEQYF. CDR3 in DNA: TGCACCAGCAGCCAAGATTGGGGGGTTAGCGGGAGGCACGGGGCCTACGAGCAGTACTTC.

The chain joins TRBV30 to TRBJ1-2, with 9 positions matching TRBD1. This CDR3 contains 14 residues. Trimming removed 3 bases from V and 5 bases from J; junction bases left unmatched: 7. CDR1 is GTSNPN and CDR2 is SVGIG in the germline V gene (reference sequence). The DNA for the CDR3 is TGTGCCTGGAGGACGAAAGGGACAGGGTATGGCTACACCTTC. This gives the protein CAWRTKGTGYGYTF.

This CDR3 reads CASSYSQGAGQPQHF. The DNA for the CDR3 is TGTGCCAGCAGTTACTCGCAGGGGGCAGGGCAGCCCCAGCATTTT. The chain employs TRBV6-6 and TRBJ1-5; the match to TRBD1 covers 8 bases. The CDR3 is 15 residues long. The J segment lost 7 bases and the V segment lost 0 bases, leaving 5 bases of the junction unmatched. In germline, CDR1 is MNHNY, CDR2 SVGAGI (reference sequence).

The CDR3: CASSGFNRGLVAFF. DNA of the CDR3: TGTGCCAGCAGCGGATTTAACAGGGGGCTGGTTGCTTTCTTT. This chain links TRBV5-5 with TRBJ1-1, with 9 bases lining up with TRBD1. Germline assignment: CDR1 SGHKS and CDR2 YYEKEE (reference sequence). V lost 4 bases and J lost 11; bases outside the gene matches: 12. The CDR3 length is 14 residues. The whole variable domain, filled in from reference TRBV5-5 and TRBJ1-1, reads DAGVTQSPTHLIKTRGQQVTLRCSPISGHKSVSWYQQVLGQGPQFIFQYYEKEERGRGNFPDRFSARQFPNYSSELNVNALLLGDSALYLCASSGFNRGLVAFFGQGTRLTVV.

This clone was counted only a few times. The chain uses TRBV11-3 and TRBJ2-1, with 8 bases matching TRBD2. CDR1 and CDR2 (germline): SGHNT, YENEEA. The V gene end was trimmed by 3 bases and the J gene end by 1 base; junction bases not matched to a gene: 2. The CDR3 is 15 amino acids. CDR3 amino acids: CASSLIAGSYNEQFF. CDR3 nucleotides: TGTGCCAGCAGCTTGATAGCGGGGTCCTACAATGAGCAGTTCTTC.

The V gene is TRBV28, the J gene TRBJ2-7; 7 bases are shared with TRBD2. Germline loops: CDR1 MDHEN, CDR2 SYDVKM. Trimming at V came to 8 bases and at J to 2 bases, leaving 18 bases not matched to a gene. The CDR3 spans 17 residues. The CDR3 sequence is CASAPSGALALTYEQYF. CDR3 nucleotide sequence: TGTGCCAGCGCACCCTCTGGAGCACTAGCGTTAACCTACGAGCAGTACTTC.